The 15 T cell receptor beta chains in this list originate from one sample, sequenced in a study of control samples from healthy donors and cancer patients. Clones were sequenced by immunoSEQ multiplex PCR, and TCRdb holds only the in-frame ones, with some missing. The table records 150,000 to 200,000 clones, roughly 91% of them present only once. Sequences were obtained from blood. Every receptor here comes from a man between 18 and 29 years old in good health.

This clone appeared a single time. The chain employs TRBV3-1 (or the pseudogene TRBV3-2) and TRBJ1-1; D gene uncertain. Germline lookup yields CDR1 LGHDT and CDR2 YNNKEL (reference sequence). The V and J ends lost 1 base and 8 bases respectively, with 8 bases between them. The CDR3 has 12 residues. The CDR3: CASSQVGREAFF. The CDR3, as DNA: TGTGCCAGCAGCCAAGTAGGCAGGGAAGCTTTCTTT.

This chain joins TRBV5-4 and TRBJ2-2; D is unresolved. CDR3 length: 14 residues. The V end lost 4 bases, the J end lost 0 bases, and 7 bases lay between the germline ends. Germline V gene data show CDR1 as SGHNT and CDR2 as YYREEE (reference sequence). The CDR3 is CASSLPSNTGELFF. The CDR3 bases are TGTGCCAGCAGCCTTCCTTCGAACACCGGGGAGCTGTTTTTT.

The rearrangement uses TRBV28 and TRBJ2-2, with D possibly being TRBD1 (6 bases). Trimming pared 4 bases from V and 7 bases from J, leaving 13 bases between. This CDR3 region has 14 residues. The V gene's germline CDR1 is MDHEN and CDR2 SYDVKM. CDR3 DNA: TGTGCCAGCAGTTCTGGGGGCGAGGGCGGGGAGCTGTTTTTT. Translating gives CASSSGGEGGELFF.

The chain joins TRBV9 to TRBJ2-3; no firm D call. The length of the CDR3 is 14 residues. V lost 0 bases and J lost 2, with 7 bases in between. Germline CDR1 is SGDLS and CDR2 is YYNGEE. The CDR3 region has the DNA TGTGCCAGCAGCGTAGCGAGAGACACAGATACGCAGTATTTT. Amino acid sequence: CASSVARDTDTQYF.

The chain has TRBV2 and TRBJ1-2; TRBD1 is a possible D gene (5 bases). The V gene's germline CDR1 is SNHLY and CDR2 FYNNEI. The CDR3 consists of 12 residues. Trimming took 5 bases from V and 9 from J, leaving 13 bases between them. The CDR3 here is CASSMTVWSYTF. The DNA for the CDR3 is TGTGCCAGCAGTATGACAGTATGGAGCTACACCTTC.

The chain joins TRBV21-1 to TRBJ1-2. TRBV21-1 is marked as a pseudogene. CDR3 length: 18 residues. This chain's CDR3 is CASSGPGLSDWNNYGYTF. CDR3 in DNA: TGTGCCAGCAGCGGACCGGGACTTTCGGACTGGAATAACTATGGCTACACCTTC.

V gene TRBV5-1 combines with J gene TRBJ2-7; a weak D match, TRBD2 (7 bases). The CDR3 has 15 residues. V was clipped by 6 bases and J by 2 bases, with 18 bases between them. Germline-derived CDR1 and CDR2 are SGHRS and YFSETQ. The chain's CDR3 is CASNPTGGTPYEQYF. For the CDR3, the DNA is TGCGCCAGCAACCCGACGGGGGGCACTCCCTACGAGCAGTACTTC.

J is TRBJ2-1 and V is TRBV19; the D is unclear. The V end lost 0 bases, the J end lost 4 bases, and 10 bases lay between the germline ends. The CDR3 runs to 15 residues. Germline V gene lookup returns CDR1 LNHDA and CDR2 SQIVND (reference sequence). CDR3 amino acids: CASSIEQPRYNEQFF. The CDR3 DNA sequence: TGTGCCAGTAGTATAGAACAGCCCAGATACAATGAGCAGTTCTTC.

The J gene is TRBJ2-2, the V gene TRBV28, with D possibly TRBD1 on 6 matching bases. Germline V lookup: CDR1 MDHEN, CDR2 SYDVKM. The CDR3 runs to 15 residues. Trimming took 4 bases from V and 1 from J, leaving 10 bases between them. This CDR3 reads CASSWLGQNTGELFF. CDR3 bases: TGTGCCAGCAGTTGGCTGGGACAGAACACCGGGGAGCTGTTTTTT.

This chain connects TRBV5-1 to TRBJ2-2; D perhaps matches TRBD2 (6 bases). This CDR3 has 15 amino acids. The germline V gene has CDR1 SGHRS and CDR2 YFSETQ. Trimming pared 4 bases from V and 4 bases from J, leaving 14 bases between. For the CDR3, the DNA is TGCGCCAGCAGCCCCACCGGGACTTCCACCGGGGAGCTGTTTTTT. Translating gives CASSPTGTSTGELFF.

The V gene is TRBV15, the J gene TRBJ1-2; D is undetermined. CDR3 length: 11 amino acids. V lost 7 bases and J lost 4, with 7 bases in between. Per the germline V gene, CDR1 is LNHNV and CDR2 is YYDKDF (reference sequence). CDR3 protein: CATKKSYGYTF. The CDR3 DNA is TGTGCCACCAAAAAGAGCTATGGCTACACCTTC.

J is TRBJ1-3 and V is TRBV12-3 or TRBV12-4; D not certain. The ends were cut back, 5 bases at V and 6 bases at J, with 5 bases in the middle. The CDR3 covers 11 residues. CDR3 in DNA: TGTGCCAGCAGTATTAAAAACACCATATATTTT. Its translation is CASSIKNTIYF.

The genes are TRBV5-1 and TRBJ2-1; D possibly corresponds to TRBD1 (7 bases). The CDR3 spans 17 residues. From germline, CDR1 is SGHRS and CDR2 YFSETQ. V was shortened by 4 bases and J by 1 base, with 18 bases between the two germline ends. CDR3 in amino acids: CASSAGQLPGSYNEQFF. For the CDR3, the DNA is TGCGCCAGCAGCGCGGGACAGCTACCAGGGTCCTACAATGAGCAGTTCTTC.

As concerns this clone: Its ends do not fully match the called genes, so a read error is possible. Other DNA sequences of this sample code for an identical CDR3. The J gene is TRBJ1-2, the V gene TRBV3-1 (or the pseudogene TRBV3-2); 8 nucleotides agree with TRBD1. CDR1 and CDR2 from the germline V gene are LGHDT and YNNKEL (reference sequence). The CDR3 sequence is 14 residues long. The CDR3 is CASSLRQGNYGYTF. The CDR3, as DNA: TGTGCTAGCAGCCTTCGACAGGGGAACTATGGCTACACCTTC.

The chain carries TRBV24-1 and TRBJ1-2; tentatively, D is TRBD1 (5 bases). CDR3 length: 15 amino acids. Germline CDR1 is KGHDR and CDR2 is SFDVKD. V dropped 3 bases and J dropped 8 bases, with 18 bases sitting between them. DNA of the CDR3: TGTGCCACCAGTGATGGGCTTGAGGGGCTTCGGGGCTACACCTTC. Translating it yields CATSDGLEGLRGYTF.